What follows is one T cell receptor beta chain and its context. The study used 80 million to 100 million PBMCs per unsorted sample for genomic DNA. This sample was included in a study of shared clonotypes between healthy human individuals. Libraries were prepared by immunoSEQ multiplex PCR; TCRdb keeps only in-frame clonotypes and omits some of them. The sample carries approximately 500,000 clones, around 79% recorded once. V shed 6 bases and J 6 bases; nucleotides not matched to a gene: 10. The germline V gene has CDR1 MNHEY and CDR2 SVGAGI. This CDR3 spans 15 amino acids. Material: PBMCs. The sequence was collected from a woman aged 40 to 50 in good health. Some clones in this sample may be carry-over from other donors' samples. V is TRBV6-5 and J is TRBJ1-5, with TRBD1 matching 8 bases. CDR3 DNA sequence: TGTGCCAGCAGCTCCAGACAGGGGATTGGTCAGCCCCAGCATTTT. Protein product: CASSSRQGIGQPQHF.